The T cell receptor beta chain described here comes from a study of T cell responses to AZD1222 COVID-19 vaccine. Repertoires were generated with immunoSEQ multiplex PCR, while TCRdb's copy carries only in-frame clones and drops some. The table records tens of thousands of clones, approximately 85% of them present only once. CDR1 and CDR2 (germline): LNHNV, YYDKDF (reference sequence). V lost 3 bases to trimming and J lost 7 bases, with 12 bases between them. This CDR3 is 14 amino acids long. The rearrangement uses TRBV15 and TRBJ1-4, with no clear D. The receptor was derived from an adult who received the AZD1222 COVID-19 vaccine. The material was peripheral blood, obtained 28 days after the second AZD1222 dose. CDR3 in DNA: TGTGCCACCAGCAGGACTACGGGCGCTGAAAAACTGTTTTTT. Protein: CATSRTTGAEKLFF.